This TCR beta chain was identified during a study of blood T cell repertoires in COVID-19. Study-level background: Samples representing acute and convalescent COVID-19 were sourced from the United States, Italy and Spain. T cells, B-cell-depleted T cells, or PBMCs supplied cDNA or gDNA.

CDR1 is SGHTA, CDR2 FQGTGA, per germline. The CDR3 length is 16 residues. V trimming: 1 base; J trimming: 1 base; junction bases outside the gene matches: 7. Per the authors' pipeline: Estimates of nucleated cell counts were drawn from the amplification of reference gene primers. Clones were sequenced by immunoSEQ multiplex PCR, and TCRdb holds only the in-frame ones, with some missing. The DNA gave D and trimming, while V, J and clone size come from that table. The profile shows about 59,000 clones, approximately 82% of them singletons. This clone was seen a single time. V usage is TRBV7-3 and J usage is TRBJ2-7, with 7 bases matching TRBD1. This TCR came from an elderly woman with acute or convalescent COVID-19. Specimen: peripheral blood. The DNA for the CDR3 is TGTGCCAGCAGCTTAATGGGGCCAGGGGGATCCTACGAGCAGTACTTC. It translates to CASSLMGPGGSYEQYF.